The present T cell receptor (beta chain) was sequenced within a study of T cells after posttransplantation cyclophosphamide. This table comes from immunoSEQ multiplex PCR, and its TCRdb copy is limited to in-frame clones, with some not included. The table lists 30,000 or so clones, with no singletons. The CDR3 extends over 16 amino acids. V dropped 4 bases and J dropped 4; count of bases not matched to a gene: 10. CDR1 is LNHDA, CDR2 SQIVND, per germline (reference sequence). This clone occurred many times. Sequencing was done on a sample of PBMCs. This sequence was found in a woman in her 30s in good health and a related stem cell transplant donor. This chain joins TRBV19 and TRBJ1-5; TRBD1 agrees at 7 bases. The CDR3 loop reads CASSRLGTVLNQPQHF. As DNA, the CDR3 is TGTGCCAGTAGTAGACTTGGGACAGTCCTTAATCAGCCCCAGCATTTT.